This TCR beta chain emerged from a study of Ad26.COV2.S vaccination and SARS-CoV-2 variants. Turning to the study itself: Ad26.COV2.S, an intramuscular injection, was given once or twice 56 days apart. Study-wide results and limits: Placebo recipients trailed vaccine recipients in spike-specific TCR breadth.

The treatment: about 20 received Ad26.COV2.S at low or high dose, single or two shots; about five received placebo; per-sample allocation not given. Samples were taken on day 63 after the first vaccine or placebo injection. Built on an Ad26 vector, the vaccine expressed Wuhan-strain SARS-CoV-2 spike. Produced via immunoSEQ multiplex PCR; TCRdb's table is partial and in-frame only. Of 300,000 to 350,000 clones in the sample, 85% to 90% were seen once. This clone was counted between two and nine times. No antigen is known for it. This specimen was peripheral blood, taken in a trial of Ad26.COV2.S vaccine versus placebo. This clonotype was obtained from a person aged 18 to 65 who received the Ad26.COV2.S COVID-19 vaccine or a placebo.

CDR3 DNA: TGTGCCAGCAGCTTAGGCGGGACAGGCAACTACAATGAGCAGTTCTTC. It codes for CASSLGGTGNYNEQFF. The chain is built from TRBV11-2 and TRBJ2-1; 8 bases agree with TRBD1. Germline values: CDR1 SGHAT, CDR2 FQNNGV. The length of the CDR3 is 16 residues. V dropped 1 base and J dropped 3; count of bases not matched to a gene: 5.